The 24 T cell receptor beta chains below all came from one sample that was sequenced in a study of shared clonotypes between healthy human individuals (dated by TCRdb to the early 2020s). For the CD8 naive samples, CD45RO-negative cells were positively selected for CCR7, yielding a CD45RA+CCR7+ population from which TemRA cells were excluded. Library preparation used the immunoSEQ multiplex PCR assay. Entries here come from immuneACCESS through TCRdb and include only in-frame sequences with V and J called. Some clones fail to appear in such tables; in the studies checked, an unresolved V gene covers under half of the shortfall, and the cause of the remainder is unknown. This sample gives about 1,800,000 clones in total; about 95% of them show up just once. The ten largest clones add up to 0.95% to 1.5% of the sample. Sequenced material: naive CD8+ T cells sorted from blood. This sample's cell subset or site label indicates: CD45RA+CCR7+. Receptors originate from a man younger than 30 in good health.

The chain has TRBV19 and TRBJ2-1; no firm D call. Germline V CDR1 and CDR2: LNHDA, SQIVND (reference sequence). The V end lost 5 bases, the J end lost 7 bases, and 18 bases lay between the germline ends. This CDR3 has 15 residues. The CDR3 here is CASSPPDLLANEQFF. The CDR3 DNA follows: TGTGCCAGTAGTCCCCCGGACCTCCTTGCGAATGAGCAGTTCTTC.

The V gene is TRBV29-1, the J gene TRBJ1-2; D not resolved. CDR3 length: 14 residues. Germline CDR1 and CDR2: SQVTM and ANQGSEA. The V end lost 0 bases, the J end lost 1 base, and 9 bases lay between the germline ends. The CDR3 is CSVEDQAVNYGYTF. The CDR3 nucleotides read TGCAGCGTTGAAGATCAGGCAGTTAACTATGGCTACACCTTC.

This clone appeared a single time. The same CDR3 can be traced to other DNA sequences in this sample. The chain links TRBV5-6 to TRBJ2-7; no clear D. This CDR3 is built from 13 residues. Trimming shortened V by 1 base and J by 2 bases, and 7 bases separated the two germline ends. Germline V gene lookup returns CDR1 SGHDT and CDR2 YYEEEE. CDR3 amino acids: CASSLTAAYEQYF. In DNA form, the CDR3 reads TGTGCCAGCAGCTTGACAGCCGCCTACGAGCAGTACTTC. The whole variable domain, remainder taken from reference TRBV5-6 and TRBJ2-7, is DAGVTQSPTHLIKTRGQQVTLRCSPKSGHDTVSWYQQALGQGPQFIFQYYEEEERQRGNFPDRFSGHQFPNYSSELNVNALLLGDSALYLCASSLTAAYEQYFGPGTRLTVT.

CDR3 DNA: TGTGCCAGCAGTTTCTCGCGGACAGGGGGCACTAATGAAAAACTGTTTTTT. It encodes CASSFSRTGGTNEKLFF. This chain uses TRBV28 with TRBJ1-4; 11 bases match TRBD1. With 3 bases clipped from V and 2 bases from J, the junction kept 5 bases outside the gene matches. The CDR3 sequence is 17 residues long. In germline, CDR1 is MDHEN, CDR2 SYDVKM. Combining the CDR3 with reference TRBV28 and TRBJ1-4 gives the whole variable domain DVKVTQSSRYLVKRTGEKVFLECVQDMDHENMFWYRQDPGLGLRLIYFSYDVKMKEKGDIPEGYSVSREKKERFSLILESASTNQTSMYLCASSFSRTGGTNEKLFFGSGTQLSVL.

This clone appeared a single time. CDR3 DNA: TGTGCTAGTGGTGCCGGGAGCGCCTACGAGCAGTACTTC. Its translation: CASGAGSAYEQYF. This chain connects TRBV12-5 to TRBJ2-7; the D gene is possibly TRBD2 (6 bases). Germline V gives CDR1 LGHNT, CDR2 FRNRAP. Trimming removed 5 bases at V and 2 bases at J, with 10 bases between. This CDR3 region has 13 residues.

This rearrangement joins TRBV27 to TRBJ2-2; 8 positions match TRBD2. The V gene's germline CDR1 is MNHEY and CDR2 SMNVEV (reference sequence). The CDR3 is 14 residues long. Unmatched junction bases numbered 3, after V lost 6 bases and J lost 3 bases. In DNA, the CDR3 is TGTGCCAGCAGGACGGGAGGGTACACCGGGGAGCTGTTTTTT. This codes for CASRTGGYTGELFF.

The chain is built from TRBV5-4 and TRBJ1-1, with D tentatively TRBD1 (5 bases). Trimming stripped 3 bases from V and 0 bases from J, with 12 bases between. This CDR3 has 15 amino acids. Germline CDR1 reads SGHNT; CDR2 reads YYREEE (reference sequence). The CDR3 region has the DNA TGTGCCAGCAGCTCCGGGGCAGGGATGAACACTGAAGCTTTCTTT. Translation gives CASSSGAGMNTEAFF.

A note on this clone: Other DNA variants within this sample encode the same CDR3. The CDR3 sequence is CASSPGQGISYEQYF. The CDR3 DNA sequence: TGTGCCAGCAGCCCCGGACAGGGGATCTCCTACGAGCAGTACTTC. J is TRBJ2-7 and V is TRBV5-4, with 9 nucleotides matching TRBD1. Trimming cost V 4 bases and J 0 bases; bases outside gene matches: 5. CDR1 is SGHNT, CDR2 YYREEE, per germline (reference sequence). CDR3 size: 15 residues. The variable domain in full, with the rest retrieved from reference TRBV5-4 and TRBJ2-7, is ETGVTQSPTHLIKTRGQQVTLRCSSQSGHNTVSWYQQALGQGPQFIFQYYREEENGRGNFPPRFSGLQFPNYSSELNVNALELDDSALYLCASSPGQGISYEQYFGPGTRLTVT.

The DNA for the CDR3 is TGTGCCAGCAGCCCTCGAACAGACAAGAGCTCCTACGAGCAGTACTTC. This gives the protein CASSPRTDKSSYEQYF. V usage is TRBV13 and J usage is TRBJ2-7; no clear D gene. The CDR3 totals 16 residues. Deletions cut 5 bases from V and 0 bases from J, with 17 bases between. In germline, CDR1 is PRHDT, CDR2 FYEKMQ (reference sequence). The whole variable domain, filled in from reference TRBV13 and TRBJ2-7, reads AAGVIQSPRHLIKEKRETATLKCYPIPRHDTVYWYQQGPGQDPQFLISFYEKMQSDKGSIPDRFSAQQFSDYHSELNMSSLELGDSALYFCASSPRTDKSSYEQYFGPGTRLTVT.

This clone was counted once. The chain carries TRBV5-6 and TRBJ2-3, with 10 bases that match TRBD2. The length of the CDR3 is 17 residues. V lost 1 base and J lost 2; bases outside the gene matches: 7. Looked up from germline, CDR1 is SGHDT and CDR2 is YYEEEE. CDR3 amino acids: CASSLWASGSNTDTQYF. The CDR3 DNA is TGTGCCAGCAGCTTGTGGGCTAGCGGGAGCAACACAGATACGCAGTATTTT.

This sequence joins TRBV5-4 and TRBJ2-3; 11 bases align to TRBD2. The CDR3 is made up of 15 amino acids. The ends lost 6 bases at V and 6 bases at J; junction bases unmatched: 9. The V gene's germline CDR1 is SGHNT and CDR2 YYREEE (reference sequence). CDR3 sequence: CASTTGLAVRDTQYF. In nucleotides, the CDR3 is TGTGCCAGCACCACGGGACTAGCGGTCCGGGATACGCAGTATTTT.

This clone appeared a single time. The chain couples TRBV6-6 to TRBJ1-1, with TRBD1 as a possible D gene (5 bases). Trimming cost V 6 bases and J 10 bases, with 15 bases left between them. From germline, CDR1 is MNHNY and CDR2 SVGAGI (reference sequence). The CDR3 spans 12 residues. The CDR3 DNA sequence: TGTGCCAGCAGGGATGGGGTAGGGGTAGCTTTCTTT. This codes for CASRDGVGVAFF.

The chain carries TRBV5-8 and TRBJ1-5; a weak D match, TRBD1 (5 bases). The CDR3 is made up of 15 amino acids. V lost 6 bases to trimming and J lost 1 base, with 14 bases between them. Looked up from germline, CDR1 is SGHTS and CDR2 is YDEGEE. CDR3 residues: CASIPGPSSNQPQHF. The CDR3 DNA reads TGTGCCAGCATCCCAGGGCCTTCCAGCAATCAGCCCCAGCATTTT.

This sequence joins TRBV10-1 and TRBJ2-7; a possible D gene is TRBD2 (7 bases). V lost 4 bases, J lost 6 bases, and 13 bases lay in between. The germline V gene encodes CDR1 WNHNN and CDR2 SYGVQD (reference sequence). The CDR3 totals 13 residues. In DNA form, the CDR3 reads TGCGCCAGCAGTGTGGCGGGGGCGGCCGAGCAGTACTTC. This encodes CASSVAGAAEQYF.

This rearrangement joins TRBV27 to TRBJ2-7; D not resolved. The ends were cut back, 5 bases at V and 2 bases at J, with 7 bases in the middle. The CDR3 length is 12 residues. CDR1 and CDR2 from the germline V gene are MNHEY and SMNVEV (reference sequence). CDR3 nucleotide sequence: TGTGCCAGCAGTGGGTCCACCTACGAGCAGTACTTC. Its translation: CASSGSTYEQYF.

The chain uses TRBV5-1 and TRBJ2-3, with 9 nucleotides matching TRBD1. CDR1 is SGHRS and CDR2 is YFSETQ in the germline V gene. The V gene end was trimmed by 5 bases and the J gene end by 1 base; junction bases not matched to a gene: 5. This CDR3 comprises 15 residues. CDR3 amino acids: CASRLRDRGTDTQYF. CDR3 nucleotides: TGCGCCAGCAGGTTAAGGGACAGGGGCACAGATACGCAGTATTTT. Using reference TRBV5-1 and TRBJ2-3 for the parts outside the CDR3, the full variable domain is KAGVTQTPRYLIKTRGQQVTLSCSPISGHRSVSWYQQTPGQGLQFLFEYFSETQRNKGNFPGRFSGRQFSNSRSEMNVSTLELGDSALYLCASRLRDRGTDTQYFGPGTRLTVL.

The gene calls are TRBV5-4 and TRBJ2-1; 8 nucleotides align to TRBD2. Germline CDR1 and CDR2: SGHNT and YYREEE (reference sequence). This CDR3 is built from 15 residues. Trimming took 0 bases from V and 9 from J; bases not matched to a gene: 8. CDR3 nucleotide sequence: TGTGCCAGCAGCTTGGAGGTAGCGGGGCTGGGTGAGCAGTTCTTC. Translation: CASSLEVAGLGEQFF. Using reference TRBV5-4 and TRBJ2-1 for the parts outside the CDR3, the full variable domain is ETGVTQSPTHLIKTRGQQVTLRCSSQSGHNTVSWYQQALGQGPQFIFQYYREEENGRGNFPPRFSGLQFPNYSSELNVNALELDDSALYLCASSLEVAGLGEQFFGPGTRLTVL.

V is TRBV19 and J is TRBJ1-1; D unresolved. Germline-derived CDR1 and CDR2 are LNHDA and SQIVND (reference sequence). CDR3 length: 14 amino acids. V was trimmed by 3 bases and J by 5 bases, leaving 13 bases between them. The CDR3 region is CASSISVAWTEAFF. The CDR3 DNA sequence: TGTGCCAGTAGTATCAGTGTAGCGTGGACTGAAGCTTTCTTT.

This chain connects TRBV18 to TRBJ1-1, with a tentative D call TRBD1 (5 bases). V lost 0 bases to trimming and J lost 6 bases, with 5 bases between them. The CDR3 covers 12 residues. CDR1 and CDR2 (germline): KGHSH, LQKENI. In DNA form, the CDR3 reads TGTGCCAGCTCACCACCGGGACCTGAAGCTTTCTTT. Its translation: CASSPPGPEAFF.

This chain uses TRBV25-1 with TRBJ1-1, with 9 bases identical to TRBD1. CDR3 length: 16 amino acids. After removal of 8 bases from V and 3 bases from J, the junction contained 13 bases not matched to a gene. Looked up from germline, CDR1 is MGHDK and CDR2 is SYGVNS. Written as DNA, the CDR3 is TGTGCCAGCCATCCCGGGACAGGGAACGGGGACACTGAAGCTTTCTTT. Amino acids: CASHPGTGNGDTEAFF.

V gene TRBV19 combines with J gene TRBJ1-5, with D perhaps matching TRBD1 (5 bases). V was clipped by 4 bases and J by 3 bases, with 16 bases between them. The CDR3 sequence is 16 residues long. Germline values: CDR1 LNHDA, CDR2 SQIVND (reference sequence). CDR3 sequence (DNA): TGTGCCAGTAGTAACCGGGACGGATGGTTCAATCAGCCCCAGCATTTT. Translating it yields CASSNRDGWFNQPQHF.

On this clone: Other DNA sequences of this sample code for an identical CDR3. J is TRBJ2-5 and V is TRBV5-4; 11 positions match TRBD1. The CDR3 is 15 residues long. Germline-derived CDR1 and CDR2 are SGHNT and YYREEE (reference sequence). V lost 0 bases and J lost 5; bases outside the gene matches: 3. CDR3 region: CASSLVGTGGETQYF. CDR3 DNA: TGTGCCAGCAGCTTGGTTGGGACAGGGGGTGAGACCCAGTACTTC.

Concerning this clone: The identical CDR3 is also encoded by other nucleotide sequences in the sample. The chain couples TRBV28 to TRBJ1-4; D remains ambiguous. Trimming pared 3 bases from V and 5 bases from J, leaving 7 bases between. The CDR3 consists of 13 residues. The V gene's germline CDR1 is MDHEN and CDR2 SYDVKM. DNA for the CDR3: TGTGCCAGCAGTTTCCGACTAAATGAAAAACTGTTTTTT. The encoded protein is CASSFRLNEKLFF.

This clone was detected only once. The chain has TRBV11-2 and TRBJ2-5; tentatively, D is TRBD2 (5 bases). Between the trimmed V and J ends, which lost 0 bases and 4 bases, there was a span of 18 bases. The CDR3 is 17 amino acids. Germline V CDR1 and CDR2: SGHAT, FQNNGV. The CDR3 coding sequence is TGTGCCAGCAGCTTAGATCTAATAAGAGGGAGTGGAGAGACCCAGTACTTC. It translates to CASSLDLIRGSGETQYF.